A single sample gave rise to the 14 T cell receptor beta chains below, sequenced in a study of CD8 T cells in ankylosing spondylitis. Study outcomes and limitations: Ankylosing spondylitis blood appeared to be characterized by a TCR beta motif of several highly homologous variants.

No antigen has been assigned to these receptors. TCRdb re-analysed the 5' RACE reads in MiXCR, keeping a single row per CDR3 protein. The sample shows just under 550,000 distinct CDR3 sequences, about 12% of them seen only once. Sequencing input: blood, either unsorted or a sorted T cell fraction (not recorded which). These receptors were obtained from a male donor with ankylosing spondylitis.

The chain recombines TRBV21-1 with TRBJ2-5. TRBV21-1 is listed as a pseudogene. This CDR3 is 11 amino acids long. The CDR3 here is CASAERETQYF. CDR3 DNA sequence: TGTGCCAGCGCCGAGAGGGAGACCCAGTACTTC.

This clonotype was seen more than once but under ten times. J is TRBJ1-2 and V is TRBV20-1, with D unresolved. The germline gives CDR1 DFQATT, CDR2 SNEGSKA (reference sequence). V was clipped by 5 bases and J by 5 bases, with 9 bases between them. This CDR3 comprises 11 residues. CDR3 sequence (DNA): TGCAGTGCTGAATTATTTTATGGCTACACCTTC. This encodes CSAELFYGYTF.

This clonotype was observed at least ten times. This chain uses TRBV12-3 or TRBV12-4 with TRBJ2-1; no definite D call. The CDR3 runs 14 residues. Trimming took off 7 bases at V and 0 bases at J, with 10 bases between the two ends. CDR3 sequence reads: CASTYRSSYNEQFF. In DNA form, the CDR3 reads TGTGCCAGCACCTATCGCAGCTCCTACAATGAGCAGTTCTTC.

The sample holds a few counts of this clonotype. CDR3 residues: CSGFQGGNQPQHF. The CDR3 coding sequence is TGCAGTGGTTTCCAGGGGGGAAATCAGCCCCAGCATTTT. This chain joins TRBV20-1 and TRBJ1-5; 7 bases align to TRBD1. CDR1 and CDR2 from the germline V gene are DFQATT and SNEGSKA (reference sequence). The CDR3 runs 13 residues. V dropped 7 bases and J dropped 4; count of bases not matched to a gene: 7.

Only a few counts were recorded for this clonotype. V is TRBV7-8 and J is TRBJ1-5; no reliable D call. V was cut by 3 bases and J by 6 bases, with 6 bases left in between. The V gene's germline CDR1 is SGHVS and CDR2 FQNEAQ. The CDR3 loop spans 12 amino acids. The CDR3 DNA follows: TGTGCCAGCAGCTTGGCAGCTCAGCCCCAGCATTTT. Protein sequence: CASSLAAQPQHF.

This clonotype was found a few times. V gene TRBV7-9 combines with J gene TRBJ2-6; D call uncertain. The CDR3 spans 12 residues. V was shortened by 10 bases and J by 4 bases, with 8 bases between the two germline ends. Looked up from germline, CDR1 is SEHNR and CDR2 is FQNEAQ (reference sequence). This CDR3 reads CAIWGGANVLTF. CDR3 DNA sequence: TGTGCCATATGGGGAGGGGCCAACGTCCTGACTTTC.

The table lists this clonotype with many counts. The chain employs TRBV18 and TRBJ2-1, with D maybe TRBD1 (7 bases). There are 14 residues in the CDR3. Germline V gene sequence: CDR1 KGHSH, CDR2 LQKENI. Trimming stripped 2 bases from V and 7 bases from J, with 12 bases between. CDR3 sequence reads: CASSPGGTANEQFF. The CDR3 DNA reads TGTGCCAGCTCACCAGGGGGGACAGCTAATGAGCAGTTCTTC.

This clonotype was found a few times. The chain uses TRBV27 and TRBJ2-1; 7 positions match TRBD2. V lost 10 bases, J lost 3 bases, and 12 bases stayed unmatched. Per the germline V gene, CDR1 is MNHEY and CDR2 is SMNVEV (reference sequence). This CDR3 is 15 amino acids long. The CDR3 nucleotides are TGTGCCACCACATCGGGGGGAGCTGGCTACAATGAGCAGTTCTTC. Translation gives CATTSGGAGYNEQFF.

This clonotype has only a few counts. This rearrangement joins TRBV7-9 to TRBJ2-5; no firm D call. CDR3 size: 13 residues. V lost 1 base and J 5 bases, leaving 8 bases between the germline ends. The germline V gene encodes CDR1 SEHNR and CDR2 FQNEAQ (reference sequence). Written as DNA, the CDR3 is TGTGCCAGCAGCTTAGACCTTGTGGAGACCCAGTACTTC. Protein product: CASSLDLVETQYF.

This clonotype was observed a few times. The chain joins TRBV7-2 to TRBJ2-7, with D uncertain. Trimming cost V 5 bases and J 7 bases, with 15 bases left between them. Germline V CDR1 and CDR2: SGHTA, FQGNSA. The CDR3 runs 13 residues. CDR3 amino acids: CASSHSESGEQYV. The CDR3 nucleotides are TGTGCCAGCAGCCACTCGGAATCAGGAGAGCAGTACGTC.

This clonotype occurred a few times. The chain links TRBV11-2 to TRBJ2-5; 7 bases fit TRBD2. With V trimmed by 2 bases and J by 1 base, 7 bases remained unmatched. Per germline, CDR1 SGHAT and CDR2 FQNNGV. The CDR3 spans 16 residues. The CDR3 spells CASSLRLSSGQETQYF. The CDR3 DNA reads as TGTGCCAGCAGCTTAAGGCTATCTAGCGGCCAAGAGACCCAGTACTTC.

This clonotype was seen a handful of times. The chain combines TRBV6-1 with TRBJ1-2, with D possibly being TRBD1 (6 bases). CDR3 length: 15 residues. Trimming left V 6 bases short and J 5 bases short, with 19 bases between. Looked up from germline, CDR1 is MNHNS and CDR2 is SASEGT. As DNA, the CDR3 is TGTGCCAGCAGCCCCAACCTAGACAGGCCGTATGGCTACACCTTC. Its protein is CASSPNLDRPYGYTF.

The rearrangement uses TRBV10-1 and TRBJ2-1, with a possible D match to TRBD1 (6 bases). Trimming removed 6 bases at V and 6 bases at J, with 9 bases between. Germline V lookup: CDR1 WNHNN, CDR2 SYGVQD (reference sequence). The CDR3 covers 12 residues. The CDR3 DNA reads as TGCGCCAGCAGCGGGGACACCAATGAGCAGTTCTTC. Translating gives CASSGDTNEQFF.

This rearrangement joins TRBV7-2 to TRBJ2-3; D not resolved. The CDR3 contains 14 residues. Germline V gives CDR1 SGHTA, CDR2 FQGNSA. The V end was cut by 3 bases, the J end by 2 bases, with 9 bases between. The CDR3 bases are TGTGCCAGCAGCTTGGCCTTTCACACAGATACGCAGTATTTT. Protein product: CASSLAFHTDTQYF.